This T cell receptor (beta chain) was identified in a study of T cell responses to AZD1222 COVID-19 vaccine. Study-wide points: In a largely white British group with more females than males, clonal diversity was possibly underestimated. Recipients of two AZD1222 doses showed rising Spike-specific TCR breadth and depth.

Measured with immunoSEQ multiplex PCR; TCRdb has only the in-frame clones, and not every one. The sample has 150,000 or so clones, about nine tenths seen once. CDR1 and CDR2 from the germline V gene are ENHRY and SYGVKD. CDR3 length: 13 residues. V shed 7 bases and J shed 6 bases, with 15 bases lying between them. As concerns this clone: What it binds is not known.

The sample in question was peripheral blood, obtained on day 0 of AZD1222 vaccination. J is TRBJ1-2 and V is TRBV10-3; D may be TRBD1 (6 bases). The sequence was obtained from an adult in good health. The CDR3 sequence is CAITNDRSHGYTF. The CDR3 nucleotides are TGTGCCATCACCAATGACAGGAGCCATGGCTACACCTTC.